This passage covers 9 T cell receptor beta chains from one sample sequenced in a study of read filtering for tumor transcriptome and immune sequencing. This library used roughly 400 ng RNA and molecular barcoded adaptors spanning alpha/delta and beta/gamma chains. TCRdb called the reads again in MiXCR, with one record for every CDR3 protein. The sample shows 55,000 to 60,000 distinct CDR3 sequences, roughly 12% of them seen only once. Material for sequencing was a population of CD138-negative cells sorted from bone marrow. The origin of the receptors is a donor at least 40 years old with multiple myeloma.

This clonotype was seen many times. The chain combines TRBV10-3 with TRBJ1-1, with D perhaps matching TRBD1 (6 bases). Germline lookup yields CDR1 ENHRY and CDR2 SYGVKD. V was trimmed by 0 bases and J by 2 bases, leaving 10 bases between them. The CDR3 spans 15 residues. The CDR3, as DNA: TGTGCCATCAGTGAGTCGAGGACAGTTAACACTGAAGCTTTCTTT. Protein: CAISESRTVNTEAFF.

The table lists this clonotype with many counts. The rearrangement joins TRBV7-9 to TRBJ1-4; 11 bases are a match to TRBD1. This CDR3 region has 18 residues. J lost 3 bases, V lost 3 bases, and 9 bases had no gene match. Germline V gene data show CDR1 as SEHNR and CDR2 as FQNEAQ (reference sequence). The CDR3: CASSFGQGAGPSNEKLFF. The CDR3 DNA is TGTGCCAGCAGCTTCGGACAGGGGGCTGGACCGTCTAATGAAAAACTGTTTTTT. The full variable domain, completed using reference TRBV7-9 and TRBJ1-4, is DTGVSQNPRHKITKRGQNVTFRCDPISEHNRLYWYRQTLGQGPEFLTYFQNEAQLEKSRLLSDRFSAERPKGSFSTLEIQRTEQGDSAMYLCASSFGQGAGPSNEKLFFGSGTQLSVL.

This clonotype was counted many times. The rearrangement links TRBV7-8 to TRBJ1-5; the D is unclear. The CDR3 sequence is 13 residues long. Germline CDR1 reads SGHVS; CDR2 reads FQNEAQ. The V end was cut by 3 bases, the J end by 7 bases, with 10 bases between. CDR3 residues: CASSLVIGQPQHF. The DNA for the CDR3 is TGTGCCAGCAGCTTGGTGATTGGGCAGCCCCAGCATTTT. The variable domain in full, with the rest retrieved from reference TRBV7-8 and TRBJ1-5, is GAGVSQSPRYKVAKRGQDVALRCDPISGHVSLFWYQQALGQGPEFLTYFQNEAQLDKSGLPSDRFFAERPEGSVSTLKIQRTQQEDSAVYLCASSLVIGQPQHFGDGTRLSIL.

This clonotype was seen more than once but under ten times. A read error is possible here, since a much larger clone lies one base away. As the CDR3 is not closed by the conserved phenylalanine or tryptophan, this likely results from a read error. This chain uses TRBV3-1 with TRBJ2-7; D ambiguous. The CDR3 loop spans 13 amino acids. Germline V gives CDR1 LGHDT, CDR2 YNNKEL (reference sequence). Trimming cost V 0 bases and J 5 bases, with 8 bases left between them. This CDR3 reads CASSQEVTNEQYL. The CDR3 DNA is TGTGCCAGCAGCCAAGAAGTGACCAACGAGCAGTACCTC.

As regards this clonotype: A read error is possible here, since a much larger clone lies one base away. The conserved phenylalanine or tryptophan normally closing the CDR3 is absent here, so this likely arose from a read error. The V and J genes are TRBV11-2 and TRBJ2-3, with 7 bases fitting TRBD1. The V gene's germline CDR1 is SGHAT and CDR2 FQNNGV. V dropped 5 bases and J dropped 2; count of bases not matched to a gene: 4. The CDR3 is 14 amino acids. The chain's CDR3 is CASSRGPSTDTQYS. CDR3 bases: TGTGCCAGCAGCAGGGGGCCGTCCACAGATACGCAGTATTCT.

This clonotype has ten or more counts. The V gene is TRBV2, the J gene TRBJ2-1; D gene ambiguous. This CDR3 contains 13 residues. The V end lost 4 bases, the J end lost 7 bases, and 11 bases lay between the germline ends. Germline V lookup: CDR1 SNHLY, CDR2 FYNNEI. CDR3 sequence reads: CASSVSIENEQFF. As DNA, the CDR3 is TGTGCCAGCAGTGTAAGCATCGAAAATGAGCAGTTCTTC.

This clonotype was detected ten times or more. The chain carries TRBV3-1 and TRBJ2-7; D may be TRBD2 (6 bases). The CDR3 spans 13 residues. The ends were cut back, 5 bases at V and 9 bases at J, with 17 bases in the middle. Germline V gene sequence: CDR1 LGHDT, CDR2 YNNKEL (reference sequence). The CDR3 reads CASSKSGDSGQYF. CDR3 in DNA: TGTGCCAGCAGCAAATCAGGAGATAGCGGGCAGTACTTC.

This clonotype showed up many times. The chain couples TRBV29-1 to TRBJ2-3, with a tentative D call TRBD2 (5 bases). CDR1 and CDR2 from the germline V gene are SQVTM and ANQGSEA. This CDR3 contains 14 residues. The V gene lost 6 bases and the J gene lost 4 bases, with 17 bases spanning the gap. The CDR3 region has the DNA TGCAGCGTCACCGGGATCGAAATTGCAGATACGCAGTATTTT. Its translation is CSVTGIEIADTQYF.

This clonotype was recorded many times. The chain is built from TRBV29-1 and TRBJ2-7; TRBD1 matches 7 bases. The junction had 7 bases not matched to a gene; V was cut back by 5 bases and J by 0 bases. In germline, CDR1 is SQVTM, CDR2 ANQGSEA. The CDR3 spans 14 residues. For the CDR3, the DNA is TGCAGCGTTCGACGGGACAGAGACTCCTACGAGCAGTACTTC. Translated: CSVRRDRDSYEQYF.